What follows are 22 T cell receptor beta chains derived from one specimen sequenced in a study of early T cells in non-severe SARS-CoV-2 infection. MiXCR, run by TCRdb on the 5' RACE reads, gives a single entry per CDR3 protein. The data hold 65,000 to 95,000 distinct CDR3 sequences, with less than 15% observed a single time. This material consisted of whole blood, taken at baseline. The receptors stem from an adult who was a healthcare worker with PCR-confirmed SARS-CoV-2 infection or an uninfected control (not recorded which). The donor label of this sample is uncertain.

In its sample, this clonotype was seen a few times. The chain has TRBV15 and TRBJ1-6; D unresolved. The CDR3 runs 15 residues. Deletions cut 3 bases from V and 8 bases from J, with 14 bases between. The V gene's germline CDR1 is LNHNV and CDR2 YYDKDF (reference sequence). This chain's CDR3 is CATSRVYGFDSPLHF. CDR3 in DNA: TGTGCCACCAGCAGGGTGTACGGGTTTGATTCACCCCTCCACTTT.

A word on this clonotype: Since a much larger clone is just one base distant, this may be a read error. The chain recombines TRBV29-1 with TRBJ2-1, with D possibly matching TRBD1 (5 bases). This CDR3 spans 13 amino acids. Germline lookup yields CDR1 SQVTM and CDR2 ANQGSEA. V lost 5 bases, J lost 4 bases, and 12 bases lay in between. Here the CDR3 reads CSVSIAGYNEQFF. The CDR3 DNA reads TGCAGCGTTTCGATAGCAGGGTACAATGAGCAGTTCTTC.

There are many counts of this clonotype. The chain combines TRBV19 with TRBJ2-1; D unresolved. The V end lost 0 bases, the J end lost 4 bases, and 4 bases lay between the germline ends. The CDR3 sequence is 13 residues long. Looked up from germline, CDR1 is LNHDA and CDR2 is SQIVND (reference sequence). CDR3 nucleotides: TGTGCCAGTAGTATAGACTTTTACAATGAGCAGTTCTTC. Translation gives CASSIDFYNEQFF. Complete variable domain (other parts from reference TRBV19 and TRBJ2-1): DGGITQSPKYLFRKEGQNVTLSCEQNLNHDAMYWYRQDPGQGLRLIYYSQIVNDFQKGDIAEGYSVSREKKESFPLTVTSAQKNPTAFYLCASSIDFYNEQFFGPGTRLTVL.

This clonotype was recorded at least ten times. The V and J genes are TRBV5-1 and TRBJ2-5, with D unresolved. With 0 bases removed from V and 1 base from J, the gap between germline ends came to 7 bases. The CDR3 has 14 amino acids. Germline assignment: CDR1 SGHRS and CDR2 YFSETQ. Here the CDR3 DNA reads TGCGCCAGCAGCTTGGAAGGCGGCCAAGAGACCCAGTACTTC. This codes for CASSLEGGQETQYF.

V gene TRBV7-9 combines with J gene TRBJ2-2, with D perhaps TRBD1 (6 bases). CDR1 and CDR2 (germline): SEHNR, FQNEAQ (reference sequence). The CDR3 length is 17 residues. V lost 1 base to trimming and J lost 3 bases, with 15 bases between them. The CDR3 sequence: CASSLDTWGLDTGELFF. DNA of the CDR3: TGTGCCAGCAGCTTAGATACGTGGGGGCTGGACACCGGGGAGCTGTTTTTT.

This clonotype was counted many times. This chain uses TRBV7-9 with TRBJ2-2; 11 positions agree with TRBD2. This CDR3 has 15 amino acids. Germline CDR1 and CDR2: SEHNR and FQNEAQ (reference sequence). Unmatched junction bases numbered 1, after V lost 2 bases and J lost 5 bases. The CDR3 spells CASSLTSGGTGELFF. DNA of the CDR3: TGTGCCAGCAGCTTAACTAGCGGGGGAACCGGGGAGCTGTTTTTT.

This clonotype was recorded a few times. The gene calls are TRBV6-4 and TRBJ2-2; TRBD1 is a possible D gene (5 bases). The germline V gene encodes CDR1 MRHNA and CDR2 SNTAGT. Trimming shortened V by 0 bases and J by 6 bases, and 14 bases separated the two germline ends. The CDR3 covers 16 residues. The CDR3 nucleotides read TGTGCCAGCAGTGACTCGCTCCAGGGTACCGCCGGGGAGCTGTTTTTT. Translated: CASSDSLQGTAGELFF.

The J gene is TRBJ2-1, the V gene TRBV7-3; D is perhaps TRBD2 (5 bases). The length of the CDR3 is 14 residues. Germline V gives CDR1 SGHTA, CDR2 FQGTGA. V lost 5 bases to trimming and J lost 7 bases, with 15 bases between them. CDR3 in amino acids: CASSPRASQNEQFF. CDR3 DNA: TGTGCCAGCAGCCCGCGGGCTAGCCAAAATGAGCAGTTCTTC.

The sample holds a few counts of this clonotype. The CDR3 region is CASSQNRMDGNTIYF. CDR3 in DNA: TGTGCCAGCTCACAAAACCGGATGGATGGAAACACCATATATTTT. The V gene is TRBV18, the J gene TRBJ1-3; D remains unclear. Trimming left V 4 bases short and J 3 bases short, with 13 bases between. CDR3 length: 15 amino acids. Germline assignment: CDR1 KGHSH and CDR2 LQKENI.

This clonotype was seen many times. The chain carries TRBV7-6 and TRBJ1-5; no definite D call. V gave up 0 bases and J gave up 3 bases, with 3 bases separating them. The germline V gene has CDR1 SGHVS and CDR2 FNYEAQ. CDR3 length: 13 amino acids. The CDR3 sequence is CASSLAINQPQHF. The CDR3 bases are TGTGCCAGCAGCTTAGCCATCAATCAGCCCCAGCATTTT.

The chain has TRBV5-1 and TRBJ2-1, with TRBD2 matching over 9 bases. The CDR3 spans 16 residues. Per germline, CDR1 SGHRS and CDR2 YFSETQ. The ends lost 1 base at V and 3 bases at J; junction bases unmatched: 5. The CDR3 sequence is CASSLNSGRNYNEQFF. The CDR3 region has the DNA TGCGCCAGCAGCTTGAACAGCGGGAGGAACTACAATGAGCAGTTCTTC.

The chain links TRBV29-1 to TRBJ2-7; weak D call: TRBD2 (5 bases). V was clipped by 6 bases and J by 4 bases, with 10 bases between them. The CDR3 covers 11 residues. In germline, CDR1 is SQVTM, CDR2 ANQGSEA. The CDR3, as DNA: TGCAGCGTCCTAGCTTTGTACGAGCAGTACTTC. This sequence encodes CSVLALYEQYF.

This clonotype was seen at least ten times. The J gene is TRBJ1-2, the V gene TRBV14; D perhaps matches TRBD1 (5 bases). CDR1 SGHDN and CDR2 FVKESK come from the germline V gene. V gave up 4 bases and J gave up 5 bases, with 11 bases separating them. CDR3 length: 13 amino acids. The CDR3 DNA is TGTGCCAGCAGCCCAGGGACGAATTATGGCTACACCTTC. Amino acids: CASSPGTNYGYTF.

The V gene is TRBV6-1, the J gene TRBJ2-3, with D unclear. The CDR3 runs to 15 residues. Trimming pared 6 bases from V and 0 bases from J, leaving 13 bases between. Per the germline V gene, CDR1 is MNHNS and CDR2 is SASEGT. The CDR3 sequence: CASSLLIASTDTQYF. The CDR3 coding sequence is TGTGCCAGCAGCCTACTAATCGCTAGCACAGATACGCAGTATTTT.

On this clonotype: This may stem from a read error, because a much larger clone lies one nucleotide away. The chain has TRBV14 and TRBJ2-5; D gene unclear. The CDR3 contains 15 residues. Germline V gene sequence: CDR1 SGHDN, CDR2 FVKESK. For the CDR3, the DNA is TGTGCCAGCAGCCAAGATTTGGTTTCGCAAGGGACCCAGTACTTC. Translated, it gives CASSQDLVSQGTQYF.

The V and J genes are TRBV12-3 or TRBV12-4 and TRBJ1-5, with 7 positions matching TRBD1. J gave up 7 bases and V 6 bases, and 15 bases lay outside the gene matches. This CDR3 comprises 16 residues. CDR3 in amino acids: CASSRRQGFSHQPQHF. Written as DNA, the CDR3 is TGTGCCAGCAGCCGCCGACAGGGTTTTTCTCACCAGCCCCAGCATTTT.

The table lists this clonotype with a few counts. The chain uses TRBV4-3 and TRBJ1-1, with D hard to call. Deletions cut 5 bases from V and 5 bases from J, with 15 bases between. Germline V CDR1 and CDR2: LGHNA, YSLEER. This CDR3 has 14 amino acids. CDR3 sequence reads: CASSKRPGETEAFF. The CDR3 DNA sequence: TGCGCCAGCAGCAAGCGTCCCGGAGAGACTGAAGCTTTCTTT.

V is TRBV29-1 and J is TRBJ2-2; no clear D. From germline, CDR1 is SQVTM and CDR2 ANQGSEA. V lost 7 bases, J lost 2 bases, and 11 bases lay in between. The CDR3 runs 13 residues. The DNA for the CDR3 is TGCAGCGCCCCGGATCTCAACACCGGGGAGCTGTTTTTT. Residues: CSAPDLNTGELFF.

This clonotype came up many times. The genes are TRBV4-3 and TRBJ2-3; D gene ambiguous. The CDR3 has 15 amino acids. Germline V gene lookup returns CDR1 LGHNA and CDR2 YSLEER. V was clipped by 1 base and J by 4 bases, with 12 bases between them. In DNA form, the CDR3 reads TGCGCCAGCAGCCAAGTAGTGTCGGGCCCAGATACGCAGTATTTT. Amino acids: CASSQVVSGPDTQYF.

The chain recombines TRBV7-8 with TRBJ1-5, with TRBD1 as a possible D gene (6 bases). The CDR3 has 13 residues. V lost 4 bases, J lost 4 bases, and 8 bases lay in between. Germline assignment: CDR1 SGHVS and CDR2 FQNEAQ. The CDR3 nucleotides read TGTGCCAGCAGCTCAGGGGTTAATCAGCCCCAGCATTTT. Translation: CASSSGVNQPQHF.

This clonotype was picked up many times. This chain connects TRBV7-6 to TRBJ2-5, with D hard to call. In germline, CDR1 is SGHVS, CDR2 FNYEAQ. The CDR3 runs 13 residues. V was cut by 3 bases and J by 3 bases, with 8 bases left in between. This CDR3 reads CASSFLFEETQYF. CDR3 nucleotide sequence: TGTGCCAGCAGCTTCCTCTTCGAAGAGACCCAGTACTTC.

V and J are TRBV29-1 and TRBJ2-1; D not certain. There are 10 residues in the CDR3. V was shortened by 0 bases and J by 16 bases, with 10 bases between the two germline ends. Germline CDR1 is SQVTM and CDR2 is ANQGSEA. The CDR3 reads CSVEEIKSFF. The CDR3 coding sequence is TGCAGCGTTGAAGAGATCAAGAGCTTCTTC.